The 15 T cell receptor beta chains in this list originate from one sample, sequenced in a study of blood T cell repertoires in COVID-19 (TCRdb year 2020). Libraries came from the immunoSEQ multiplex PCR assay. TCRdb holds this immuneACCESS table with in-frame rearrangements only. Some clones are missing; in checked studies, unresolved V genes explain under half, and the rest has no known cause. The sample includes around 84,000 clones, with over 70% observed a single time. The ten most abundant clones make up more than 10% of the sample. What was sequenced was peripheral blood. The receptors originated from a woman aged 40 to 50 with active or convalescent COVID-19.

Only one count was recorded for this clone. The V call is TRBV6-2 or TRBV6-3, the J call TRBJ2-1; D may be TRBD2 (6 bases). The CDR3 sequence is 17 residues long. Trimming left V 0 bases short and J 5 bases short, with 17 bases between. Germline CDR1 reads MNHEY; CDR2 reads SVGEGT. The CDR3: CASSYSPGLAKNNEQFF. Written as DNA, the CDR3 is TGTGCCAGCAGTTACTCCCCGGGGCTAGCGAAAAACAATGAGCAGTTCTTC.

This clone was found a few times. The V and J genes are TRBV7-8 and TRBJ1-6, with D perhaps matching TRBD1 (6 bases). The ends were cut back, 1 base at V and 7 bases at J, with 14 bases in the middle. This CDR3 comprises 16 residues. Germline CDR1 is SGHVS and CDR2 is FQNEAQ. CDR3 nucleotides: TGTGCCAGCAGCTTAGAATACCGGGGGGCCAATTCACCCCTCCACTTT. Translation: CASSLEYRGANSPLHF.

The rearrangement joins TRBV28 to TRBJ2-3, with a possible D match to TRBD2 (5 bases). V lost 8 bases and J 4 bases, leaving 13 bases between the germline ends. Germline V gives CDR1 MDHEN, CDR2 SYDVKM. The CDR3 consists of 13 residues. CDR3 amino acids: CASSKAGPDTQYF. DNA of the CDR3: TGTGCCAGCTCAAAGGCGGGTCCAGATACGCAGTATTTT.

A few counts support this clone. DNA for the CDR3: TGTGCCAGCAGCTTGGTCGAGACAAGCCCTGGCTACACCTTC. It encodes CASSLVETSPGYTF. The chain links TRBV5-6 to TRBJ1-2; unclear D gene. The germline CDR1 and CDR2 sequences are SGHDT and YYEEEE. This CDR3 comprises 14 residues. With 0 bases removed from V and 7 bases from J, the gap between germline ends came to 13 bases.

The rearrangement joins TRBV10-3 to TRBJ2-2; 9 nucleotides agree with TRBD1. CDR3 length equals 15 residues. The trim removed 10 bases at V and 7 bases at J, leaving 13 bases unmatched. From germline, CDR1 is ENHRY and CDR2 SYGVKD. CDR3 sequence reads: CASLQTGGPDGELFF. CDR3 in DNA: TGTGCCAGCCTACAGACAGGGGGACCTGACGGGGAGCTGTTTTTT.

The rearrangement joins TRBV4-1 to TRBJ1-2; 7 nucleotides line up with TRBD1. This CDR3 contains 15 residues. The germline V gene encodes CDR1 MGHRA and CDR2 YSYEKL. The V gene end was trimmed by 1 base and the J gene end by 4 bases; junction bases not matched to a gene: 6. The CDR3 protein is CASSQAVTGSYGYTF. As DNA, the CDR3 is TGCGCCAGCAGCCAAGCGGTGACAGGGTCCTATGGCTACACCTTC.

The V call is TRBV5-1, the J call TRBJ2-1; TRBD2 matches 7 bases. Per germline, CDR1 SGHRS and CDR2 YFSETQ. J gave up 7 bases and V 2 bases, and 6 bases lay outside the gene matches. The CDR3 spans 14 residues. CDR3 bases: TGCGCCAGCAGCTTTGAACGGGGGGTTAATGAGCAGTTCTTC. This encodes CASSFERGVNEQFF.

In DNA form, the CDR3 reads TGTGCCAGCAGCTCCCTATCGGCGGCCCAAGAGACCCAGTACTTC. Translation: CASSSLSAAQETQYF. The rearrangement uses TRBV5-4 and TRBJ2-5; D unclear. V gave up 3 bases and J gave up 1 base, with 13 bases separating them. CDR1 is SGHNT and CDR2 is YYREEE in the germline V gene (reference sequence). CDR3 length: 15 residues.

The chain recombines TRBV9 with TRBJ2-5, with D unresolved. This CDR3 comprises 14 residues. Germline CDR1 and CDR2: SGDLS and YYNGEE. The V end was cut by 3 bases, the J end by 1 base, with 10 bases between. Written as DNA, the CDR3 is TGTGCCAGCAGCGCCTCCTATGTCCAAGAGACCCAGTACTTC. Translation gives CASSASYVQETQYF.

The rearrangement uses TRBV3-1 (or the pseudogene TRBV3-2) and TRBJ1-2, with 7 bases that match TRBD1. The CDR3 totals 13 residues. V gave up 0 bases and J gave up 8 bases; unmatched junction bases: 3. In germline, CDR1 is LGHDT, CDR2 YNNKEL (reference sequence). The CDR3 loop is CASSQDRGSGYTF. DNA of the CDR3: TGTGCCAGCAGCCAAGACAGGGGGAGCGGCTACACCTTC.

The chain combines TRBV9 with TRBJ2-7; no reliable D call. Germline V gene sequence: CDR1 SGDLS, CDR2 YYNGEE. V gave up 0 bases and J gave up 0 bases, with 7 bases separating them. This CDR3 spans 14 amino acids. For the CDR3, the DNA is TGTGCCAGCAGCGTAGTGCCCAGCTCCTACGAGCAGTACTTC. Translated: CASSVVPSSYEQYF.

The rearrangement uses TRBV7-6 and TRBJ2-1; 7 nucleotides align to TRBD2. The V gene end was trimmed by 1 base and the J gene end by 7 bases; junction bases not matched to a gene: 10. Germline V gives CDR1 SGHVS, CDR2 FNYEAQ. The CDR3 contains 16 residues. CDR3 in amino acids: CASSLVRGSLSNEQFF. CDR3 coding DNA: TGTGCCAGCAGCTTAGTACGCGGGAGTCTAAGTAATGAGCAGTTCTTC.

The rearrangement uses TRBV10-1 and TRBJ2-1; 7 bases match TRBD1. The V segment lost 8 bases and the J segment 4 bases; nucleotides outside the gene matches: 8. CDR3 size: 14 residues. CDR1 is WNHNN and CDR2 is SYGVQD in the germline V gene (reference sequence). CDR3 region: CASRTGESYNEQFF. Written as DNA, the CDR3 is TGCGCCAGCCGAACAGGGGAAAGTTACAATGAGCAGTTCTTC.

V and J are TRBV11-2 and TRBJ1-4, with D unclear. Trimming shortened V by 7 bases and J by 0 bases, and 21 bases separated the two germline ends. Germline V CDR1 and CDR2: SGHAT, FQNNGV. The CDR3 runs 18 residues. This chain's CDR3 is CASTVTSVGIATNEKLFF. CDR3 DNA: TGTGCCAGCACGGTCACTTCGGTGGGCATTGCAACTAATGAAAAACTGTTTTTT.

The J gene is TRBJ2-5, the V gene TRBV6-2 or TRBV6-3; D is ambiguous. The germline V and J ends were trimmed by 0 bases and 3 bases, with 5 bases remaining between them. CDR1 and CDR2 from the germline V gene are MNHEY and SVGEGT. The CDR3 length is 13 residues. The CDR3 region is CASSYSEEETQYF. The CDR3 DNA reads as TGTGCCAGCAGTTACTCTGAGGAAGAGACCCAGTACTTC.